One sample yielded the 31 T cell receptor beta chains listed below, sequenced in a study of T-cell reconstitution after alpha-beta-depleted transplantation in children listed by TCRdb under 2016. What the time point label conveys for this sample: day 60 (about 2 months) after transplantation. The label giving this sample's treatment or condition can be read as: allogeneic hematopoietic cell transplantation with graft depleted of TCRalphabeta T cells and CD19 B cells. The library was produced with PCR. The listed sequencing device is Illumina HiSeq 2500. TCR library preparation used molecular barcoding, with unique molecular identifiers applied to normalize quantification of the TCRbeta repertoire. TCRdb redid the processing of the public reads, applying fastp at Q25 and MiXCR, and retained in-frame beta chains. Each CDR3 protein appears once, grouped with its most common genes and DNA. The sample has 85,000 to 120,000 distinct CDR3 sequences on record, around 6% of them singletons. About 6.1% of the sample is in the top ten clones.

The sequences come from PBMCs, mostly from graft donor cells, collected 60 days after TCRalphabeta/CD19-depleted stem cell transplant. The receptors were sampled from a female patient aged 2 to 10 who had a stem cell transplant for Fanconi anemia, so the T cells may come from the graft donor.

The genes are TRBV4-2 and TRBJ1-2; possible D gene TRBD1, 6 bases. The V end was cut by 3 bases, the J end by 0 bases, with 11 bases between. The CDR3 totals 15 residues. Germline values: CDR1 LGHNA, CDR2 YNFKEQ. The CDR3 sequence is CASSHRDTSNYGYTF. CDR3 sequence (DNA): TGTGCCAGCAGCCACCGGGACACTTCTAACTATGGCTACACCTTC.

This clonotype was found many times. The chain has TRBV4-2 and TRBJ2-3; D gene ambiguous. Germline V gives CDR1 LGHNA, CDR2 YNFKEQ. V shed 2 bases and J shed 2 bases, with 11 bases lying between them. The CDR3 runs 15 residues. CDR3 sequence reads: CASSQQLATTDTQYF. As DNA, the CDR3 is TGTGCCAGCAGCCAACAACTCGCGACCACAGATACGCAGTATTTT.

The chain has TRBV18 and TRBJ2-1, with 11 positions matching TRBD1. Germline V gives CDR1 KGHSH, CDR2 LQKENI. The CDR3 consists of 16 residues. Trimming took 5 bases from V and 3 from J; bases not matched to a gene: 6. The CDR3 spells CASSSPGTGGYNEQFF. DNA for the CDR3: TGTGCCAGCTCATCGCCCGGGACAGGGGGCTACAATGAGCAGTTCTTC.

This clonotype was observed a handful of times. The genes are TRBV3-1 and TRBJ2-7, with D uncertain. Trimming took 1 base from V and 2 from J, leaving 9 bases between them. The CDR3 extends over 14 amino acids. Germline V gives CDR1 LGHDT, CDR2 YNNKEL (reference sequence). CDR3 amino acids: CASSQGGGPYEQYF. The CDR3 nucleotides read TGTGCCAGCAGCCAAGGAGGCGGCCCCTACGAGCAGTACTTC.

This clonotype was observed at least ten times. The chain recombines TRBV20-1 with TRBJ2-7, with 8 bases that match TRBD2. The CDR3 runs to 14 residues. The junction had 6 bases not matched to a gene; V was cut back by 2 bases and J by 3 bases. From germline, CDR1 is DFQATT and CDR2 SNEGSKA (reference sequence). CDR3 loop: CSARTPSGLYEQYF. As DNA, the CDR3 is TGCAGTGCTAGAACCCCTAGCGGGCTCTACGAGCAGTACTTC.

This clonotype appeared a few times. This rearrangement joins TRBV5-1 to TRBJ2-2; 7 nucleotides line up with TRBD2. Germline V CDR1 and CDR2: SGHRS, YFSETQ. V dropped 2 bases and J dropped 6; count of bases not matched to a gene: 7. CDR3 length equals 15 residues. The CDR3 DNA follows: TGCGCCAGCAGCTTTGGACTAGGTCCTTCCGGGGAGCTGTTTTTT. It yields the protein CASSFGLGPSGELFF.

The genes are TRBV7-2 and TRBJ2-3; the match to TRBD2 covers 14 bases. After removal of 4 bases from V and 1 base from J, the junction contained 7 bases not matched to a gene. The germline CDR1 and CDR2 sequences are SGHTA and FQGNSA. This CDR3 has 18 residues. The DNA of the CDR3 is TGTGCCAGCAGCTCCGGGACTAGCGGGAGCTGGGGCACAGATACGCAGTATTTT. Amino acids: CASSSGTSGSWGTDTQYF. Using reference TRBV7-2 and TRBJ2-3 for the parts outside the CDR3, the full variable domain is GAGVSQSPSNKVTEKGKDVELRCDPISGHTALYWYRQSLGQGLEFLIYFQGNSAPDKSGLPSDRFSAERTGGSVSTLTIQRTQQEDSAVYLCASSSGTSGSWGTDTQYFGPGTRLTVL.

This clonotype has at least ten counts. The chain employs TRBV7-2 and TRBJ2-1; TRBD1 might be the D (5 bases). Per the germline V gene, CDR1 is SGHTA and CDR2 is FQGNSA. V was shortened by 2 bases and J by 1 base, with 9 bases between the two germline ends. This CDR3 region has 15 residues. CDR3 nucleotide sequence: TGTGCCAGCAGCTTACACAGGCCTTCCTACAATGAGCAGTTCTTC. It yields the protein CASSLHRPSYNEQFF.

The table lists this clonotype with many counts. This sequence joins TRBV5-1 and TRBJ2-1; 11 bases are a match to TRBD2. V gave up 4 bases and J gave up 5 bases; unmatched junction bases: 5. The CDR3 contains 15 residues. CDR1 and CDR2 (germline): SGHRS, YFSETQ. The CDR3: CASSLLAGDHNEQFF. The CDR3 DNA reads TGCGCCAGCAGCCTACTAGCGGGGGACCACAATGAGCAGTTCTTC. Combining the CDR3 with reference TRBV5-1 and TRBJ2-1 gives the whole variable domain KAGVTQTPRYLIKTRGQQVTLSCSPISGHRSVSWYQQTPGQGLQFLFEYFSETQRNKGNFPGRFSGRQFSNSRSEMNVSTLELGDSALYLCASSLLAGDHNEQFFGPGTRLTVL.

The sample holds many counts of this clonotype. V usage is TRBV5-1 and J usage is TRBJ2-1; D ambiguous. Looked up from germline, CDR1 is SGHRS and CDR2 is YFSETQ. The CDR3 sequence is 13 residues long. Trimming cost V 4 bases and J 5 bases, with 10 bases left between them. The chain's CDR3 is CASSPARDNEQFF. The CDR3 region has the DNA TGCGCCAGCAGCCCCGCAAGGGACAATGAGCAGTTCTTC.

There are many counts of this clonotype. The CDR3 reads CASSSGSDEQFF. CDR3 sequence (DNA): TGTGCCAGCAGTTCAGGGTCTGATGAGCAGTTCTTC. The J gene is TRBJ2-1, the V gene TRBV12-3 or TRBV12-4; TRBD1 might be the D (5 bases). V was shortened by 4 bases and J by 8 bases, with 9 bases between the two germline ends. This CDR3 is 12 amino acids long.

The chain couples TRBV7-9 to TRBJ2-7; D gene ambiguous. This CDR3 comprises 17 residues. The germline gives CDR1 SEHNR, CDR2 FQNEAQ (reference sequence). Between the trimmed V and J ends, which lost 5 bases and 4 bases, there was a span of 24 bases. The CDR3 nucleotides read TGTGCCAGCAGCCCCTACGGCCCGCAAGGGCCCGCTTACGAGCAGTACTTC. This sequence encodes CASSPYGPQGPAYEQYF.

This clonotype occurred many times. This chain links TRBV4-2 with TRBJ2-3; 15 positions match TRBD2. V shed 3 bases and J 6 bases; nucleotides not matched to a gene: 4. Per germline, CDR1 LGHNA and CDR2 YNFKEQ. The CDR3 loop spans 16 amino acids. This CDR3 is CASSQGLAGGGDTQYF. CDR3 DNA: TGTGCCAGCAGCCAGGGACTAGCGGGAGGCGGGGATACGCAGTATTTT.

This clonotype was recorded a few times. One end of the junction fails to match germline, which may point to a read error. The chain uses TRBV28 and TRBJ1-6; 9 bases line up with TRBD1. This CDR3 is built from 15 residues. Germline values: CDR1 MDHEN, CDR2 SYDVKM. The CDR3 protein is CASSFARTGDQRGNF. The CDR3 region has the DNA TGTGCCAGCAGTTTCGCGAGGACAGGGGACCAAAGGGGGAACTTT.

This clonotype was found many times. The V gene is TRBV25-1, the J gene TRBJ1-4; D gene ambiguous. Deletions cut 1 base from V and 8 bases from J, with 2 bases between. This CDR3 comprises 11 residues. Germline lookup yields CDR1 MGHDK and CDR2 SYGVNS. The CDR3, as DNA: TGTGCCAGCAGTGAATTGGAAAAACTGTTTTTT. Translated: CASSELEKLFF.

This clonotype was found many times. This chain connects TRBV6-5 to TRBJ2-3; 7 nucleotides align to TRBD1. V shed 2 bases and J 1 base; nucleotides not matched to a gene: 0. Germline V gene lookup returns CDR1 MNHEY and CDR2 SVGAGI. The CDR3 extends over 14 amino acids. The CDR3 bases are TGTGCCAGCAGTTACAGGGGGCGCACAGATACGCAGTATTTT. Protein product: CASSYRGRTDTQYF.

This clonotype came up a few times. The V and J genes are TRBV7-8 and TRBJ2-5; TRBD2 matches 12 bases. The length of the CDR3 is 16 residues. Germline V gene lookup returns CDR1 SGHVS and CDR2 FQNEAQ. V was clipped by 6 bases and J by 5 bases; unmatched bases: 10. In nucleotides, the CDR3 is TGTGCCAGCAGGGGAGCAAGGCTAGCGGGAGGGGAGACCCAGTACTTC. Its protein product is CASRGARLAGGETQYF.

Here the CDR3 DNA reads TGTGCCAGCAGTTCCCAGGGTCGCGAGCAGTACTTC. Its translation is CASSSQGREQYF. The V call is TRBV28, the J call TRBJ2-7; the D gene is possibly TRBD1 (5 bases). The CDR3 is 12 amino acids. CDR1 is MDHEN, CDR2 SYDVKM, per germline. V was shortened by 4 bases and J by 6 bases, with 10 bases between the two germline ends.

The genes are TRBV20-1 and TRBJ2-1; 7 nucleotides agree with TRBD2. The CDR3 has 17 amino acids. Germline values: CDR1 DFQATT, CDR2 SNEGSKA (reference sequence). J lost 4 bases, V lost 3 bases, and 15 bases had no gene match. The CDR3 coding sequence is TGCAGTGCTAGCGATCCCAAGCGGGGAGCGTGGTACAATGAGCAGTTCTTC. This sequence encodes CSASDPKRGAWYNEQFF.

This clonotype was seen at least ten times. V is TRBV5-1 and J is TRBJ1-1; no clear D gene. CDR3 length: 15 residues. Germline lookup yields CDR1 SGHRS and CDR2 YFSETQ. V was trimmed by 2 bases and J by 1 base, leaving 12 bases between them. The CDR3: CASSFMGRGNTEAFF. The CDR3 DNA reads as TGCGCCAGCAGCTTCATGGGCCGGGGGAACACTGAAGCTTTCTTT.

This clonotype showed up many times. The chain is built from TRBV5-6 and TRBJ2-7; TRBD1 aligns across 7 bases. CDR3 length: 13 residues. The J segment lost 1 base and the V segment lost 3 bases, leaving 1 base of the junction unmatched. Germline V gene data show CDR1 as SGHDT and CDR2 as YYEEEE. The CDR3 bases are TGTGCCAGCAGCTCGGGACAGTCCTACGAGCAGTACTTC. The encoded protein is CASSSGQSYEQYF.

V is TRBV7-8 and J is TRBJ2-7; D not certain. The V end lost 4 bases, the J end lost 0 bases, and 10 bases lay between the germline ends. The CDR3 has 14 residues. Germline V gene lookup returns CDR1 SGHVS and CDR2 FQNEAQ. As DNA, the CDR3 is TGTGCCAGCAGCTCCAGACCTTACTCCTACGAGCAGTACTTC. Translated, it gives CASSSRPYSYEQYF.

This clonotype has more than one count but fewer than ten. The rearrangement links TRBV28 to TRBJ2-1, with 11 bases aligning to TRBD2. CDR1 and CDR2 from the germline V gene are MDHEN and SYDVKM. The CDR3 length is 14 residues. The ends lost 6 bases at V and 5 bases at J; junction bases unmatched: 3. The CDR3 DNA follows: TGTGCCAGCAGCTATAGCGGGGGGGACAATGAGCAGTTCTTC. Translated, it gives CASSYSGGDNEQFF.

This clonotype was detected only a few times. The rearrangement uses TRBV11-2 and TRBJ2-1; D remains ambiguous. V was shortened by 5 bases and J by 4 bases, with 6 bases between the two germline ends. Germline V gene data show CDR1 as SGHAT and CDR2 as FQNNGV. The CDR3 totals 12 residues. Here the CDR3 DNA reads TGTGCCAGCAGCCCCAAGTACAATGAGCAGTTCTTC. The encoded protein is CASSPKYNEQFF.

There are many counts of this clonotype. V usage is TRBV7-9 and J usage is TRBJ2-7; D unclear. The germline gives CDR1 SEHNR, CDR2 FQNEAQ (reference sequence). The CDR3 runs to 12 residues. V was clipped by 4 bases and J by 2 bases, with 6 bases between them. CDR3 in amino acids: CASSSDTYEQYF. For the CDR3, the DNA is TGTGCCAGCAGCTCCGACACCTACGAGCAGTACTTC.

This clonotype was found many times. The V gene is TRBV11-2, the J gene TRBJ2-3; D unresolved. From germline, CDR1 is SGHAT and CDR2 FQNNGV. The CDR3 totals 11 residues. Trimming removed 8 bases from V and 5 bases from J, with 8 bases in between. The CDR3 reads CASLRIDTQYF. CDR3 nucleotides: TGTGCCAGCTTGAGGATAGATACGCAGTATTTT.

The chain employs TRBV3-1 and TRBJ2-1; 7 positions agree with TRBD2. The CDR3 is made up of 15 amino acids. V was clipped by 1 base and J by 8 bases; unmatched bases: 8. CDR1 and CDR2 (germline): LGHDT, YNNKEL (reference sequence). The chain's CDR3 is CASSQAAGAWDEQFF. DNA of the CDR3: TGTGCCAGCAGCCAAGCGGCGGGAGCTTGGGATGAGCAGTTCTTC.

Many counts were recorded for this clonotype. The gene calls are TRBV18 and TRBJ2-7, with D unresolved. Germline V gene data show CDR1 as KGHSH and CDR2 as LQKENI. Trimming left V 5 bases short and J 2 bases short, with 7 bases between. The CDR3 spans 12 residues. CDR3: CASSELPYEQYF. The CDR3 DNA sequence: TGTGCCAGCTCAGAGTTACCCTACGAGCAGTACTTC. Together with reference TRBV18 and TRBJ2-7, the CDR3 gives the full variable domain: NAGVMQNPRHLVRRRGQEARLRCSPMKGHSHVYWYRQLPEEGLKFMVYLQKENIIDESGMPKERFSAEFPKEGPSILRIQQVVRGDSAAYFCASSELPYEQYFGPGTRLTVT.

This clonotype was counted many times. V usage is TRBV7-2 and J usage is TRBJ2-4; D is unresolved. CDR1 and CDR2 (germline): SGHTA, FQGNSA. V shed 1 base and J shed 6 bases, with 4 bases lying between them. The CDR3 is made up of 12 amino acids. The CDR3 spells CASSLGGNIQYF. The DNA for the CDR3 is TGTGCCAGCAGCTTAGGGGGAAACATTCAGTACTTC.

This clonotype was counted only a few times. DNA for the CDR3: TGTGCCAGCAGCCGAGGACAGGGTTTCACTCAGCCCCAGCATTTT. Encoded protein: CASSRGQGFTQPQHF. The chain is built from TRBV12-3 or TRBV12-4 and TRBJ1-5; TRBD1 aligns across 8 bases. V dropped 6 bases and J dropped 6; count of bases not matched to a gene: 10. The CDR3 is 15 amino acids.

This clonotype was counted at least ten times. V gene TRBV12-3 or TRBV12-4 combines with J gene TRBJ2-3; D uncertain. This CDR3 region has 16 residues. V was trimmed by 6 bases and J by 3 bases, leaving 19 bases between them. This chain's CDR3 is CASSSWRPEDTDTQYF. The CDR3 DNA sequence: TGTGCCAGCAGCTCCTGGCGGCCAGAGGATACAGATACGCAGTATTTT.